This entry lists 31 T cell receptor beta chains sequenced from one sample in a study of T cells in Graves' hyperthyroidism and ophthalmopathy. Template material for amplifying TCR beta CDR3 regions consisted of RNA transcripts. Researchers ran a first-round RT-PCR on the TCR CDR3 using the HTBI primer set. One entry per CDR3 protein results from TCRdb running MiXCR on the multiplex PCR reads. The data show approximately 210,000 distinct CDR3 sequences, 17% seen once. The specimen sequenced was blood. Receptors were obtained from a man aged 50 to 60 with Graves' hyperthyroidism.

This chain uses TRBV24-1 with TRBJ2-1; D might be TRBD1 (6 bases). The CDR3 has 15 residues. From germline, CDR1 is KGHDR and CDR2 SFDVKD. Trimming pared 8 bases from V and 4 bases from J, leaving 17 bases between. The CDR3 here is CATKNRAPNYNEQFF. For the CDR3, the DNA is TGTGCCACCAAAAACAGGGCCCCTAATTACAATGAGCAGTTCTTC.

The genes are TRBV28 and TRBJ1-4, with 9 bases aligning to TRBD1. The CDR3 runs to 16 residues. J was trimmed by 0 bases and V by 4 bases; bases with no gene match: 3. Per germline, CDR1 MDHEN and CDR2 SYDVKM. CDR3 DNA: TGTGCCAGCAGTTGGGACAGGGAAACAACTAATGAAAAACTGTTTTTT. Protein: CASSWDRETTNEKLFF.

This clonotype was recorded at least ten times. This chain links TRBV5-1 with TRBJ1-1, with TRBD1 matching over 10 bases. The CDR3 extends over 15 amino acids. Germline assignment: CDR1 SGHRS and CDR2 YFSETQ. V lost 4 bases, J lost 1 base, and 4 bases stayed unmatched. The CDR3, as DNA: TGCGCCAGCAGCGGACAGGGGGGAAGGAACACTGAAGCTTTCTTT. It translates to CASSGQGGRNTEAFF.

This clonotype was detected ten times or more. This chain links TRBV5-1 with TRBJ2-1; 14 bases are a match to TRBD2. V was clipped by 7 bases and J by 5 bases; unmatched bases: 8. This CDR3 comprises 16 residues. Germline V lookup: CDR1 SGHRS, CDR2 YFSETQ. The CDR3 sequence: CASAGTSGRSNNEQFF. Here the CDR3 DNA reads TGCGCCAGCGCAGGGACTAGCGGGAGAAGTAACAATGAGCAGTTCTTC.

A few counts support this clonotype. The chain has TRBV30 and TRBJ1-2; 8 nucleotides match TRBD1. This CDR3 contains 14 residues. With 2 bases clipped from V and 7 bases from J, the junction kept 9 bases outside the gene matches. From germline, CDR1 is GTSNPN and CDR2 SVGIG (reference sequence). The CDR3 bases are TGTGCCTGGAGTAGTTCCAGGGGGCAGGTTGGCTACACCTTC. Its protein product is CAWSSSRGQVGYTF. Combining the CDR3 with reference TRBV30 and TRBJ1-2 gives the whole variable domain SQTIHQWPATLVQPVGSPLSLECTVEGTSNPNLYWYRQAAGRGLQLLFYSVGIGQISSEVPQNLSASRPQDRQFILSSKKLLLSDSGFYLCAWSSSRGQVGYTFGSGTRLTVV.

This clonotype was picked up many times. This chain links TRBV28 with TRBJ2-1; D gene uncertain. CDR3 length: 16 residues. Germline V gene data show CDR1 as MDHEN and CDR2 as SYDVKM. V shed 3 bases and J shed 5 bases, with 17 bases lying between them. The CDR3 coding sequence is TGTGCCAGCAGTTTCCTTCTGCAGGCGCTCCACAATGAGCAGTTCTTC. Its protein is CASSFLLQALHNEQFF.

This rearrangement joins TRBV27 to TRBJ1-1; the D is unclear. This CDR3 contains 16 residues. Trimming cost V 3 bases and J 0 bases, with 14 bases left between them. CDR1 and CDR2 from the germline V gene are MNHEY and SMNVEV (reference sequence). Written as DNA, the CDR3 is TGTGCCAGCAGTTTGAGTCTTGGGAGTTTGAACACTGAAGCTTTCTTT. It translates to CASSLSLGSLNTEAFF.

This clonotype was found many times. The CDR3 sequence is CASSRTGGLSSYEQYF. The CDR3 DNA follows: TGTGCCAGCAGCAGAACAGGGGGCCTCAGCTCCTACGAGCAGTACTTC. The chain combines TRBV7-3 with TRBJ2-7; TRBD1 matches 9 bases. The V gene end was trimmed by 5 bases and the J gene end by 0 bases; junction bases not matched to a gene: 8. CDR1 and CDR2 from the germline V gene are SGHTA and FQGTGA. The CDR3 runs 16 residues. Supplemented by reference TRBV7-3 and TRBJ2-7, the full variable domain reads GAGVSQTPSNKVTEKGKYVELRCDPISGHTALYWYRQSLGQGPEFLIYFQGTGAADDSGLPNDRFFAVRPEGSVSTLKIQRTERGDSAVYLCASSRTGGLSSYEQYFGPGTRLTVT.

This rearrangement joins TRBV29-1 to TRBJ1-4; 7 bases line up with TRBD1. CDR1 and CDR2 (germline): SQVTM, ANQGSEA. The CDR3 is 12 residues long. V dropped 4 bases and J dropped 7; count of bases not matched to a gene: 3. The CDR3, as DNA: TGCAGCGTTGGGGGACAGAGTGAAAAACTGTTTTTT. This sequence encodes CSVGGQSEKLFF.

Notes on this clonotype: No DNA is shown, since the ends of the CDR3 on it are uncertain; the CDR3 is the one TCRdb lists. This sequence joins TRBV11-3 and TRBJ2-7. The CDR3 contains 20 residues when both ends are counted. Germline V gene lookup returns CDR1 SGHNT and CDR2 YENEEA. The chain's CDR3 is CASSFYICSAYGGVAYEQYF.

As concerns this clonotype: Compared with germline, one end of the junction differs, possibly owing to a read error. J is TRBJ1-1 and V is TRBV20-1; 8 bases agree with TRBD1. CDR1 is DFQATT and CDR2 is SNEGSKA in the germline V gene (reference sequence). This CDR3 spans 14 amino acids. The CDR3, as DNA: TGCAGTGCTAGAGGGACAGGGTTGAACGCTGAAGCTTTCTTT. This codes for CSARGTGLNAEAFF.

This clonotype has a handful of counts. DNA for the CDR3: TGCGCCAGCAGGTCCCCCAAACAGGGGGTAACGGAGACCCAGTACTTC. Translation gives CASRSPKQGVTETQYF. V gene TRBV5-1 combines with J gene TRBJ2-5; TRBD1 aligns across 8 bases. The CDR3 extends over 16 amino acids. CDR1 is SGHRS and CDR2 is YFSETQ in the germline V gene. The V gene end was trimmed by 5 bases and the J gene end by 5 bases; junction bases not matched to a gene: 14.

This clonotype was seen ten or more times. The chain combines TRBV7-8 with TRBJ1-2, with D possibly TRBD1 on 6 matching bases. With 5 bases removed from V and 0 bases from J, the gap between germline ends came to 16 bases. Per germline, CDR1 SGHVS and CDR2 FQNEAQ. This CDR3 has 16 amino acids. The CDR3 coding sequence is TGTGCCAGCAGCCCAATGGACAGTGAAGCTAACTATGGCTACACCTTC. Translation: CASSPMDSEANYGYTF.

The rearrangement joins TRBV29-1 to TRBJ2-7; 7 positions agree with TRBD1. V shed 6 bases and J 5 bases; nucleotides not matched to a gene: 7. The CDR3 contains 12 residues. Germline loops: CDR1 SQVTM, CDR2 ANQGSEA. The CDR3 spells CSVETGVHEQYF. CDR3 nucleotides: TGCAGCGTAGAAACAGGGGTCCACGAGCAGTACTTC.

This clonotype was observed at least ten times. The gene calls are TRBV28 and TRBJ2-3; D might be TRBD1 (6 bases). V lost 11 bases and J lost 6, with 18 bases in between. The CDR3 totals 13 residues. In germline, CDR1 is MDHEN, CDR2 SYDVKM. CDR3 loop: CAGRDTLKDTQYF. Here the CDR3 DNA reads TGTGCCGGCCGGGACACTCTCAAGGATACGCAGTATTTT.

This clonotype appeared many times. The gene calls are TRBV20-1 and TRBJ2-2; D uncertain. Looked up from germline, CDR1 is DFQATT and CDR2 is SNEGSKA (reference sequence). V was pared by 0 bases and J by 5 bases, with 13 bases between. The CDR3 is 15 residues long. The CDR3 DNA sequence: TGCAGTGCTAGAGATCCTCATCCTTTGACCGGGGAGCTGTTTTTT. This gives the protein CSARDPHPLTGELFF.

There are a few counts of this clonotype. This chain uses TRBV6-2 or TRBV6-3 with TRBJ2-1, with 9 positions matching TRBD2. Germline V gene sequence: CDR1 MNHEY, CDR2 SVGEGT. The trim removed 10 bases at V and 7 bases at J, leaving 8 bases unmatched. The CDR3 is 13 amino acids. CDR3 sequence: CAIRLAAGNEQFF. The CDR3 bases are TGTGCCATCAGACTAGCGGCCGGTAATGAGCAGTTCTTC.

This clonotype has more than one count but fewer than ten. The V gene is TRBV20-1, the J gene TRBJ1-2; a weak D match, TRBD1 (5 bases). Trimming removed 0 bases at V and 4 bases at J, with 12 bases between. From germline, CDR1 is DFQATT and CDR2 SNEGSKA (reference sequence). The CDR3 is 14 amino acids. CDR3 loop: CSARDFGGLYGYTF. CDR3 bases: TGCAGTGCTAGAGATTTCGGGGGACTCTATGGCTACACCTTC.

The table lists this clonotype with many counts. V gene TRBV28 combines with J gene TRBJ2-7; a weak D match, TRBD1 (5 bases). Between the trimmed V and J ends, which lost 7 bases and 4 bases, there was a span of 17 bases. The CDR3 totals 14 residues. The germline V gene encodes CDR1 MDHEN and CDR2 SYDVKM. Here the CDR3 reads CASTPDSPLYEQYF. For the CDR3, the DNA is TGTGCCAGCACCCCCGACAGTCCCTTGTACGAGCAGTACTTC.

This clonotype was seen ten or more times. The chain employs TRBV12-3 or TRBV12-4 and TRBJ1-1; D uncertain. The CDR3 totals 14 residues. V was pared by 6 bases and J by 3 bases, with 14 bases between. CDR3 sequence reads: CASRDWLGDTEAFF. CDR3 DNA sequence: TGTGCCAGCAGAGACTGGCTCGGGGACACTGAAGCTTTCTTT.

This clonotype appeared many times. The V call is TRBV4-1, the J call TRBJ2-5; 9 nucleotides agree with TRBD1. The CDR3 has 17 amino acids. Per germline, CDR1 MGHRA and CDR2 YSYEKL. Unmatched junction bases numbered 13, after V lost 4 bases and J lost 4 bases. The CDR3 coding sequence is TGCGCCAGCAGCCGCCGGACCGGGACAGGGAGAACAGAGACCCAGTACTTC. This sequence encodes CASSRRTGTGRTETQYF.

There are a few counts of this clonotype. V is TRBV4-2 and J is TRBJ2-2, with TRBD2 matching 7 bases. V lost 4 bases and J lost 6; bases outside the gene matches: 11. The germline CDR1 and CDR2 sequences are LGHNA and YNFKEQ. The CDR3 has 16 amino acids. This chain's CDR3 is CASSPEGGSMAGELFF. The CDR3 nucleotides are TGTGCCAGCAGCCCGGAGGGCGGGAGTATGGCCGGGGAGCTGTTTTTT.

This clonotype was seen at least ten times. The J gene is TRBJ2-3, the V gene TRBV28; D gene unclear. Germline assignment: CDR1 MDHEN and CDR2 SYDVKM. The CDR3 is 18 amino acids. V lost 2 bases and J lost 0, with 18 bases in between. The CDR3 loop reads CASSLRRDNGGSTDTQYF. The CDR3 coding sequence is TGTGCCAGCAGTTTACGTCGCGACAACGGTGGAAGCACAGATACGCAGTATTTT.

This clonotype was counted only a few times. The gene calls are TRBV9 and TRBJ2-5, with D perhaps given as TRBD1 or TRBD2 (5 bases each). This CDR3 spans 16 amino acids. V was shortened by 0 bases and J by 5 bases, with 17 bases between the two germline ends. CDR1 SGDLS and CDR2 YYNGEE come from the germline V gene. The CDR3 sequence is CASSVGGRMSGETQYF. In nucleotides, the CDR3 is TGTGCCAGCAGCGTAGGGGGCCGGATGTCGGGGGAGACCCAGTACTTC.

A few counts support this clonotype. The chain recombines TRBV5-1 with TRBJ2-7; TRBD1 matches at 10 bases. Germline V CDR1 and CDR2: SGHRS, YFSETQ. CDR3 size: 13 residues. V shed 5 bases and J 4 bases; nucleotides not matched to a gene: 3. CDR3 in DNA: TGCGCCAGCAGATCGGACAGGGGGTACGAGCAGTACTTC. It is translated as CASRSDRGYEQYF.

This clonotype has ten or more counts. The chain recombines TRBV6-1 with TRBJ2-1; 9 nucleotides agree with TRBD1. J lost 6 bases, V lost 6 bases, and 9 bases had no gene match. Per the germline V gene, CDR1 is MNHNS and CDR2 is SASEGT. The CDR3 extends over 15 amino acids. This CDR3 reads CASRNSGQGRNEQFF. CDR3 DNA: TGTGCCAGCAGGAACTCGGGACAGGGACGCAATGAGCAGTTCTTC.

Notes on this clonotype: At one end the junction does not follow the germline gene, possibly because of a read error. The chain employs TRBV24-1 and TRBJ2-1; 9 bases line up with TRBD1. Germline CDR1 is KGHDR and CDR2 is SFDVKD. This CDR3 has 16 amino acids. Written as DNA, the CDR3 is TGTGCCACCAGTGATTCACGGACAGGGGCCTATAATGAGCAGTTCTTC. Translation: CATSDSRTGAYNEQFF.

V gene TRBV2 combines with J gene TRBJ2-2, with D maybe TRBD2 (6 bases). CDR1 and CDR2 from the germline V gene are SNHLY and FYNNEI. The V end was cut by 5 bases, the J end by 0 bases, with 13 bases between. This CDR3 is 16 amino acids long. The CDR3 DNA is TGTGCCAGCAGTAGAGAAGCGGGCCCGAACACCGGGGAGCTGTTTTTT. It yields the protein CASSREAGPNTGELFF. The full variable domain, rest sourced from reference TRBV2 and TRBJ2-2, is EPEVTQTPSHQVTQMGQEVILRCVPISNHLYFYWYRQILGQKVEFLVSFYNNEISEKSEIFDDQFSVERPDGSNFTLKIRSTKLEDSAMYFCASSREAGPNTGELFFGEGSRLTVL.

This clonotype was seen ten or more times. This chain's CDR3 is CASSLGGLAPDNEQFF. The CDR3 bases are TGTGCCAGCAGTCTTGGGGGACTAGCGCCCGACAATGAGCAGTTCTTC. The chain is built from TRBV12-3 or TRBV12-4 and TRBJ2-1; 10 bases are shared with TRBD2. CDR3 length equals 16 residues. Trimming took 5 bases from V and 5 from J; bases not matched to a gene: 9.

In its sample, this clonotype was seen a few times. V is TRBV5-1 and J is TRBJ2-1; D uncertain. The CDR3 runs to 15 residues. The germline V gene encodes CDR1 SGHRS and CDR2 YFSETQ. V was shortened by 1 base and J by 0 bases, with 8 bases between the two germline ends. The CDR3 DNA is TGCGCCAGCAGCTTGATGGGAAGCTCCTACAATGAGCAGTTCTTC. Residues: CASSLMGSSYNEQFF. Using reference TRBV5-1 and TRBJ2-1 for the parts outside the CDR3, the full variable domain is KAGVTQTPRYLIKTRGQQVTLSCSPISGHRSVSWYQQTPGQGLQFLFEYFSETQRNKGNFPGRFSGRQFSNSRSEMNVSTLELGDSALYLCASSLMGSSYNEQFFGPGTRLTVL.

This clonotype was picked up many times. The gene calls are TRBV7-9 and TRBJ2-7, with D possibly matching TRBD2 (5 bases). CDR1 and CDR2 (germline): SEHNR, FQNEAQ (reference sequence). The CDR3 length is 14 residues. V was trimmed by 5 bases and J by 0 bases, leaving 11 bases between them. The CDR3 nucleotides read TGTGCCAGCAGCCCCCTCGGGAACTCCTACGAGCAGTACTTC. Translating it yields CASSPLGNSYEQYF.